This T cell receptor beta chain was captured in a study of CD4+ T cells in melanoma. The protocol was immunoSEQ multiplex PCR, while the TCRdb copy is restricted to in-frame clones and leaves out a portion. The sample lists about 140,000 clones, 80% to 95% occurring once. Germline CDR1 MNHEY, CDR2 SVGAGI. The CDR3 extends over 14 amino acids. Between the trimmed V and J ends, which lost 7 bases and 6 bases, there was a span of 18 bases. Notes on the study in general: Diverse differentiation states were reported for melanoma neoantigen-specific CD4+ T cells. A reported correlation linked neoantigen-specific CD4+ T cells to CD8+, macrophage and B cell function.

About this clone: Its antigen is currently unknown.

This TCR was recovered from a human donor with melanoma. J is TRBJ1-2 and V is TRBV6-5, with a weak D call TRBD1 (5 bases). In nucleotides, the CDR3 is TGTGCCAGCACCAACCCCGGGACTCCAAATGGCTACACCTTC. This translates into CASTNPGTPNGYTF.